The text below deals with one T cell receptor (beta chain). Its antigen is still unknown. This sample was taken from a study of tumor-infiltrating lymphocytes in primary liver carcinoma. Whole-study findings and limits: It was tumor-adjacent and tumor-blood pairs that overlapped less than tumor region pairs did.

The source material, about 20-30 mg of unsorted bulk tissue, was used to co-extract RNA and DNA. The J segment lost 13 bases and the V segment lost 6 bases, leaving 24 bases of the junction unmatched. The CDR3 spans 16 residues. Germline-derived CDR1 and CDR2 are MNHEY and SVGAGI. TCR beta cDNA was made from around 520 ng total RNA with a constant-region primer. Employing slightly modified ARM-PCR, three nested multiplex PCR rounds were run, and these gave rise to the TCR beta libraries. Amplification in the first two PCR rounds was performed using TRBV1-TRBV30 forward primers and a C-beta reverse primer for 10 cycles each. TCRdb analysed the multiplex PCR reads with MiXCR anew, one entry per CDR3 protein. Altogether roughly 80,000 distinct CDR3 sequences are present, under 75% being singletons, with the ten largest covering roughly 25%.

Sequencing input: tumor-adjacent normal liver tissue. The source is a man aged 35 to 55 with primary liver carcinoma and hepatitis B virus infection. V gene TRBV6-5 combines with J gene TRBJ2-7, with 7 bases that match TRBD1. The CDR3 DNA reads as TGTGCCAGCAGGCCCGGACAGGCAGCATCCTTTTACGATAAATACTTC. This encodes CASRPGQAASFYDKYF.